This is a list of T cell receptor beta chains from one sample in a study of vaccination effects on CD4 cells after COVID-19. These receptors have no known antigen. The data were produced by immunoSEQ multiplex PCR, yet TCRdb's version contains in-frame clones alone and is incomplete. The sample includes around 71,000 clones, around three quarters of them seen just once. This specimen consisted of CD4+ T cells from PBMCs cultured with HCoV-OC43 spike peptides, obtained before COVID-19 vaccination. Receptors originate from a human donor who received a COVID-19 vaccine. Both conserved end residues are part of each CDR3. The D gene is left open where the match is weak. The size of a clone is reported for some rows only, either as once, few or many, or as a class for expanded clones.

clone size,V gene,D gene,J gene,CDR3 protein,CDR3 DNA
NA,TRBV7-9,NA,TRBJ1-4,CASSLSREEEKLFF,TGTGCCAGCAGCTTGTCCAGGGAAGAGGAAAAACTGTTTTTT
few,TRBV5-1,NA,TRBJ1-2,CASSLVGGERGYTF,TGCGCCAGCAGCTTGGTTGGCGGGGAGAGGGGCTACACCTTC
once,TRBV6-1,NA,TRBJ2-1,CASSGASPLNEQFF,TGTGCCAGCAGTGGAGCTAGCCCCCTCAATGAGCAGTTCTTC
once,TRBV7-2,NA,TRBJ2-1,CASSTRRWSEQFF,TGTGCCAGCAGCACCCGGAGGTGGAGTGAGCAGTTCTTC
NA,TRBV4-2,TRBD2,TRBJ2-2,CASSLTSVNTGELFF,TGTGCCAGCAGCTTAACTAGCGTAAACACCGGGGAGCTGTTTTTT
NA,TRBV30,TRBD1,TRBJ1-4,CAWSQGANEKLFF,TGTGCCTGGAGTCAGGGGGCAAATGAAAAACTGTTTTTT
NA,TRBV29-1,NA,TRBJ1-2,CSVLWRVTNYGYTF,TGCAGCGTCCTGTGGCGGGTTACTAACTATGGCTACACCTTC
NA,TRBV11-3,TRBD2,TRBJ2-1,CASSAGTSIHEQFF,TGTGCCAGCAGCGCCGGGACTAGCATCCATGAGCAGTTCTTC
NA,TRBV6-5,TRBD1,TRBJ2-2,CASRVDRGATGELFF,TGTGCCAGCAGAGTGGACAGGGGGGCCACCGGGGAGCTGTTTTTT